These 15 T cell receptor beta chains originate from one sample sequenced in a study of OX40 agonist ivuxolimab in advanced cancers. Sequencing was performed with immunoSEQ multiplex PCR; in TCRdb, only in-frame clones are kept and a portion is missing. The sample lists 86,000 or so clones; 85% to 95% were seen once. The specimen was CD4+ or CD8+ T cells sorted from blood, collected in a trial of the OX40 agonist ivuxolimab. The source is an adult with an advanced solid tumor such as melanoma, head and neck, liver or kidney cancer.

This chain joins TRBV5-6 and TRBJ2-3, with TRBD1 as a possible D gene (5 bases). The V gene lost 0 bases and the J gene lost 1 base, with 9 bases spanning the gap. This CDR3 has 15 amino acids. From germline, CDR1 is SGHDT and CDR2 YYEEEE. CDR3 bases: TGTGCCAGCAGCTTGGGGTGGGGCCGCACAGATACGCAGTATTTT. Residues: CASSLGWGRTDTQYF. Drawing the rest from reference TRBV5-6 and TRBJ2-3, the complete variable domain is DAGVTQSPTHLIKTRGQQVTLRCSPKSGHDTVSWYQQALGQGPQFIFQYYEEEERQRGNFPDRFSGHQFPNYSSELNVNALLLGDSALYLCASSLGWGRTDTQYFGPGTRLTVL.

In this sample, this clone turned up once. The chain joins TRBV29-1 to TRBJ1-1; no firm D call. Trimming pared 3 bases from V and 4 bases from J, leaving 9 bases between. The V gene's germline CDR1 is SQVTM and CDR2 ANQGSEA. CDR3 length: 12 residues. The CDR3 protein is CSVEMAGTEAFF. The CDR3 DNA follows: TGCAGCGTTGAGATGGCGGGCACTGAAGCTTTCTTT.

The chain is built from TRBV4-2 and TRBJ1-5; D gene unclear. In germline, CDR1 is LGHNA, CDR2 YNFKEQ. This CDR3 is built from 14 residues. V lost 1 base, J lost 1 base, and 5 bases lay in between. The CDR3 DNA follows: TGTGCCAGCAGCCAAGGTGGCAGCAATCAGCCCCAGCATTTT. This translates into CASSQGGSNQPQHF.

The V call is TRBV6-5, the J call TRBJ2-3; possibly TRBD2 for D (5 bases). Between the trimmed V and J ends, which lost 6 bases and 0 bases, there was a span of 10 bases. Germline lookup yields CDR1 MNHEY and CDR2 SVGAGI. The CDR3 covers 14 residues. The CDR3 DNA sequence: TGTGCCAGCAGGAGGACTGCTAGCACAGATACGCAGTATTTT. Translated, it gives CASRRTASTDTQYF.

This chain connects TRBV7-2 to TRBJ2-2, with D uncertain. Germline values: CDR1 SGHTA, CDR2 FQGNSA. CDR3 size: 15 residues. Deletions cut 5 bases from V and 4 bases from J, with 14 bases between. The CDR3 spells CASSHQAQVTGELFF. The CDR3 DNA reads TGTGCCAGCAGCCACCAGGCACAAGTCACCGGGGAGCTGTTTTTT.

This chain uses TRBV6-5 with TRBJ1-5; weak D call: TRBD1 (5 bases). The CDR3 length is 13 residues. V lost 6 bases and J 6 bases, leaving 12 bases between the germline ends. From germline, CDR1 is MNHEY and CDR2 SVGAGI. The CDR3 here is CASRRQGGQPQHF. CDR3 bases: TGTGCCAGCAGGAGGCAGGGCGGTCAGCCCCAGCATTTT.

The chain joins TRBV14 to TRBJ1-1, with D unclear. This CDR3 contains 14 residues. The germline V and J ends were trimmed by 0 bases and 5 bases, with 10 bases remaining between them. Germline CDR1 reads SGHDN; CDR2 reads FVKESK. In DNA form, the CDR3 reads TGTGCCAGCAGCCAAGACAGGCGACGGACTGAAGCTTTCTTT. This sequence encodes CASSQDRRRTEAFF. Variable domain in full (rest from reference TRBV14 and TRBJ1-1): EAGVTQFPSHSVIEKGQTVTLRCDPISGHDNLYWYRRVMGKEIKFLLHFVKESKQDESGMPNNRFLAERTGGTYSTLKVQPAELEDSGVYFCASSQDRRRTEAFFGQGTRLTVV.

This sequence joins TRBV10-3 and TRBJ2-3; D is perhaps TRBD1 or TRBD2 (5 bases each). The V end was cut by 3 bases, the J end by 7 bases, with 11 bases between. CDR1 is ENHRY, CDR2 SYGVKD, per germline. This CDR3 comprises 13 residues. The CDR3 coding sequence is TGTGCCATCAGTGAAGCCGGGGACCATACGCAGTATTTT. Its translation: CAISEAGDHTQYF.

V is TRBV4-1 and J is TRBJ2-1; 11 bases agree with TRBD2. CDR1 is MGHRA, CDR2 YSYEKL, per germline. The CDR3 is 19 residues long. J lost 5 bases, V lost 0 bases, and 12 bases had no gene match. The CDR3 DNA reads TGCGCCAGCAGCCAAGATCGGGGATTAGCGGGGGGGCTGAACAATGAGCAGTTCTTC. Its protein product is CASSQDRGLAGGLNNEQFF.

CDR3 DNA sequence: TGTGCCAGCAGCGGGGACATAGCGGGAGGGAAAAACATTCAGTACTTC. Translation: CASSGDIAGGKNIQYF. The chain carries TRBV2 and TRBJ2-4, with 11 positions matching TRBD2. This CDR3 spans 16 amino acids. V was pared by 6 bases and J by 4 bases, with 8 bases of the junction left unmatched. Germline loops: CDR1 SNHLY, CDR2 FYNNEI.

This chain links TRBV19 with TRBJ1-1, with D possibly being TRBD1 (5 bases). Trimming took 7 bases from V and 1 from J, leaving 16 bases between them. The CDR3 loop spans 15 amino acids. Germline CDR1 LNHDA, CDR2 SQIVND (reference sequence). In nucleotides, the CDR3 is TGTGCCAGTATTGAAACCAGGGCCTCGAACACTGAAGCTTTCTTT. This sequence encodes CASIETRASNTEAFF. Variable domain in full (rest from reference TRBV19 and TRBJ1-1): DGGITQSPKYLFRKEGQNVTLSCEQNLNHDAMYWYRQDPGQGLRLIYYSQIVNDFQKGDIAEGYSVSREKKESFPLTVTSAQKNPTAFYLCASIETRASNTEAFFGQGTRLTVV.

This chain links TRBV2 with TRBJ2-1; D gene ambiguous. CDR1 is SNHLY and CDR2 is FYNNEI in the germline V gene. Trimming left V 5 bases short and J 0 bases short, with 5 bases between. The CDR3 contains 13 residues. The CDR3 DNA sequence: TGTGCCAGCAGTATTATCTCCTACAATGAGCAGTTCTTC. This codes for CASSIISYNEQFF.

This clone was found a few times. The chain joins TRBV6-6 to TRBJ2-5; D could derive from TRBD1 or TRBD2 (5 bases each). CDR1 is MNHNY, CDR2 SVGAGI, per germline (reference sequence). The CDR3 loop spans 16 amino acids. Trimming cost V 6 bases and J 1 base, with 18 bases left between them. CDR3 sequence (DNA): TGTGCCAGCAGGAACCATAGGGGAGTGGGCCAAGAGACCCAGTACTTC. Translation: CASRNHRGVGQETQYF.

The rearrangement joins TRBV27 to TRBJ1-2; 8 nucleotides align to TRBD1. The CDR3 spans 13 residues. V lost 5 bases, J lost 5 bases, and 4 bases stayed unmatched. CDR1 is MNHEY and CDR2 is SMNVEV in the germline V gene (reference sequence). The CDR3 reads CASSPRQGYGYTF. As DNA, the CDR3 is TGTGCCAGCAGTCCTCGACAGGGGTATGGCTACACCTTC.

The V and J genes are TRBV27 and TRBJ1-3; TRBD1 agrees at 8 bases. CDR1 is MNHEY and CDR2 is SMNVEV in the germline V gene (reference sequence). J lost 4 bases, V lost 2 bases, and 1 base had no gene match. This CDR3 is 14 amino acids long. The CDR3 spells CASSLQGAGNTIYF. The CDR3 DNA reads as TGTGCCAGCAGTTTACAGGGGGCCGGAAACACCATATATTTT.